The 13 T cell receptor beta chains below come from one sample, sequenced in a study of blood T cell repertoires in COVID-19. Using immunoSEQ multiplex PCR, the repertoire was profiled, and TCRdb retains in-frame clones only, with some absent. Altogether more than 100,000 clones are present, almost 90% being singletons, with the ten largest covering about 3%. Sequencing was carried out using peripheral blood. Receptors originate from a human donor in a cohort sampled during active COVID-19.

The CDR3 DNA follows: TGTGCCACCAAGACAGGGTGGGACACTGAAGCTTTCTTT. It encodes CATKTGWDTEAFF. J is TRBJ1-1 and V is TRBV15; 7 positions agree with TRBD1. This CDR3 spans 13 amino acids. The V segment lost 7 bases and the J segment 3 bases; nucleotides outside the gene matches: 5. CDR1 and CDR2 (germline): LNHNV, YYDKDF (reference sequence).

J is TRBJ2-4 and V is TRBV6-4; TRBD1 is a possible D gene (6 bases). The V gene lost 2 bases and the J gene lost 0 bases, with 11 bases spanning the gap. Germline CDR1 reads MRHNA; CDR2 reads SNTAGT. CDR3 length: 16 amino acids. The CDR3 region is CASSDDRNLAKNIQYF. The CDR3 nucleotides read TGTGCCAGCAGTGACGACAGGAACCTAGCCAAAAACATTCAGTACTTC.

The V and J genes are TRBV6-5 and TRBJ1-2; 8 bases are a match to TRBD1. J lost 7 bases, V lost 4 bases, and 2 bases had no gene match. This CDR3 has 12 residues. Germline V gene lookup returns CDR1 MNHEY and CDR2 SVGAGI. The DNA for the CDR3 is TGTGCCAGCAGTTTTGACAGGGGTGGCTACACCTTC. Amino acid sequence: CASSFDRGGYTF.

CDR3 bases: TGTGCCAGCAGTGAAGGCGGGGGGTTCACAGATACGCAGTATTTT. Protein product: CASSEGGGFTDTQYF. The rearrangement uses TRBV6-4 and TRBJ2-3; 8 bases are shared with TRBD2. From germline, CDR1 is MRHNA and CDR2 SNTAGT. V shed 3 bases, J shed 2 bases, and the junction held 4 bases outside the gene matches. The CDR3 has 15 amino acids.

CDR3 sequence reads: CASSLRRTGKGMDTQYF. CDR3 coding DNA: TGTGCCAGCAGCTTACGGCGTACAGGGAAAGGAATGGATACGCAGTATTTT. The chain employs TRBV7-3 and TRBJ2-3; D might be TRBD1 (6 bases). Trimming took 2 bases from V and 6 from J, leaving 21 bases between them. The CDR3 totals 17 residues. The germline V gene encodes CDR1 SGHTA and CDR2 FQGTGA.

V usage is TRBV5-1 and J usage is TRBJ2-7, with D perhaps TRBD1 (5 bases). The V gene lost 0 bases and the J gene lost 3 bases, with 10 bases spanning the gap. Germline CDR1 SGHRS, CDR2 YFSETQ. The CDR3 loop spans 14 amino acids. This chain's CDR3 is CASSLDGRDYEQYF. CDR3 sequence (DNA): TGCGCCAGCAGCTTGGATGGCAGGGACTACGAGCAGTACTTC.

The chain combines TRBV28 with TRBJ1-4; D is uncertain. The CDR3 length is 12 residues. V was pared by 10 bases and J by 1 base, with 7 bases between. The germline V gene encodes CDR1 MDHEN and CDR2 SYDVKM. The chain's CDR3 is CAIRRTNEKLFF. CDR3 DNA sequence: TGTGCCATACGGAGAACTAATGAAAAACTGTTTTTT.

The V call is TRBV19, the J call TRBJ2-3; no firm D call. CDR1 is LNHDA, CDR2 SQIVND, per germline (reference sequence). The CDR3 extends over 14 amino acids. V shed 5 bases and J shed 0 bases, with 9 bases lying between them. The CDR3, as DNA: TGTGCCAGTAGTGTCTCGGGTAGCACAGATACGCAGTATTTT. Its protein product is CASSVSGSTDTQYF.

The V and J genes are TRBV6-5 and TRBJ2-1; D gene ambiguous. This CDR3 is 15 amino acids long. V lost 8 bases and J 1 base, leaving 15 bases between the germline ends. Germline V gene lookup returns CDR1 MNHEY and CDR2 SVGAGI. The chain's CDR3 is CASRSQVRSYNEQFF. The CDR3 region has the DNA TGTGCCAGCCGTTCCCAAGTCAGATCCTACAATGAGCAGTTCTTC.

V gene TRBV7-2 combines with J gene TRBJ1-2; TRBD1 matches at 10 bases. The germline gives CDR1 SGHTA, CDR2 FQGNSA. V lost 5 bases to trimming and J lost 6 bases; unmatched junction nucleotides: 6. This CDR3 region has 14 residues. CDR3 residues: CASSLWTGGNGYTF. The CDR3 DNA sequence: TGTGCCAGCAGCCTTTGGACAGGGGGGAATGGCTACACCTTC.

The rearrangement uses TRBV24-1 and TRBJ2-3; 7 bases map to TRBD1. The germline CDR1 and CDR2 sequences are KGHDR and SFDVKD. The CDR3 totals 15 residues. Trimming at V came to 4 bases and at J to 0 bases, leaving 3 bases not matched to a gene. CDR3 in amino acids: CATSDTTGSTDTQYF. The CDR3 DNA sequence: TGTGCCACCAGTGACACGACAGGGAGCACAGATACGCAGTATTTT.

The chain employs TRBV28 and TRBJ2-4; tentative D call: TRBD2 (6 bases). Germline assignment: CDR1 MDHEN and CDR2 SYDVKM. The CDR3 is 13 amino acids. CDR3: CVIGAEGKNIQYF. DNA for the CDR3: TGTGTGATCGGGGCGGAGGGCAAAAACATTCAGTACTTC. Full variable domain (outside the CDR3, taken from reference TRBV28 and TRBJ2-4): DVKVTQSSRYLVKRTGEKVFLECVQDMDHENMFWYRQDPGLGLRLIYFSYDVKMKEKGDIPEGYSVSREKKERFSLILESASTNQTSMYLCVIGAEGKNIQYFGAGTRLSVL.

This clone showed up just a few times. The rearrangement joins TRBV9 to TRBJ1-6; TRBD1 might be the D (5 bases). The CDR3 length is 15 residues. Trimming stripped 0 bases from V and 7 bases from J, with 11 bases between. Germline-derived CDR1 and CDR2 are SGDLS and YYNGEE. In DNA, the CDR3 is TGTGCCAGCAGCGTAGTCCCGGGGGTGAATTCACCCCTCCACTTT. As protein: CASSVVPGVNSPLHF. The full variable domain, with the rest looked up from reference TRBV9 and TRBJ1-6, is DSGVTQTPKHLITATGQRVTLRCSPRSGDLSVYWYQQSLDQGLQFLIQYYNGEERAKGNILERFSAQQFPDLHSELNLSSLELGDSALYFCASSVVPGVNSPLHFGNGTRLTVT.